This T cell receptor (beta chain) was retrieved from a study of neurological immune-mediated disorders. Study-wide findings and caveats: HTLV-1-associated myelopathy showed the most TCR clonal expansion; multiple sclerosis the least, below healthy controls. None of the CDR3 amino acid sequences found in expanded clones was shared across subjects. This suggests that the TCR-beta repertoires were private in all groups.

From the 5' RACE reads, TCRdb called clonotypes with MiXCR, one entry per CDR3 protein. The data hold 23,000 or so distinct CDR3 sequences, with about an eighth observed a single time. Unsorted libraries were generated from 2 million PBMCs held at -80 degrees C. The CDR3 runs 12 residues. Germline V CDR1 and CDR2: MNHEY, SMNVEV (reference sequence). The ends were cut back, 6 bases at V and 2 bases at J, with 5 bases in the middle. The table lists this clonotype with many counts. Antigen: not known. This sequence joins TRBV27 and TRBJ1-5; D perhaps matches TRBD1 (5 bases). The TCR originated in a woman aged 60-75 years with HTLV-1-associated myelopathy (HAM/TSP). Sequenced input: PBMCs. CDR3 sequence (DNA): TGTGCCAGCAGGACAGGCAATCAGCCCCAGCATTTT. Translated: CASRTGNQPQHF.